Below are 10 T cell receptor beta chains sequenced from a single sample in a study of blood T cell repertoires in COVID-19. TCRdb's copy holds only in-frame clones and misses some; the assay was immunoSEQ multiplex PCR. The table includes about 64,000 clones, approximately 90% detected once. The material sequenced was peripheral blood. Receptors were obtained from a man over 45 with active COVID-19.

The chain joins TRBV7-9 to TRBJ1-2; D unclear. Trimming removed 1 base from V and 6 bases from J, with 12 bases in between. Looked up from germline, CDR1 is SEHNR and CDR2 is FQNEAQ (reference sequence). This CDR3 comprises 14 residues. This CDR3 reads CASSLGGGNDGYTF. In DNA form, the CDR3 reads TGTGCCAGCAGCTTAGGAGGAGGGAACGATGGCTACACCTTC.

The J gene is TRBJ1-1, the V gene TRBV18, with 8 nucleotides matching TRBD1. The CDR3 length is 14 residues. Germline V CDR1 and CDR2: KGHSH, LQKENI. V lost 2 bases and J lost 5; bases outside the gene matches: 4. The CDR3: CASSPGTGSTEAFF. The CDR3 DNA reads TGTGCCAGCTCACCAGGGACAGGTTCAACTGAAGCTTTCTTT.

The chain joins TRBV4-1 to TRBJ2-7, with a tentative D call TRBD1 (5 bases). The CDR3 totals 16 residues. Germline loops: CDR1 MGHRA, CDR2 YSYEKL. Trimming pared 0 bases from V and 4 bases from J, leaving 16 bases between. CDR3 region: CASSQDVAGYNYEQYF. The DNA for the CDR3 is TGCGCCAGCAGCCAAGATGTAGCAGGGTACAATTACGAGCAGTACTTC.

A note on this clone: Other DNA sequences within the sample encode an identical CDR3. The rearrangement links TRBV18 to TRBJ1-5, with D possibly matching TRBD1 (6 bases). Germline CDR1 is KGHSH and CDR2 is LQKENI. CDR3 length equals 14 residues. With 3 bases removed from V and 2 bases from J, the gap between germline ends came to 8 bases. The CDR3 bases are TGTGCCAGCTCACCTTCAGGGGGCAATCAGCCCCAGCATTTT. This gives the protein CASSPSGGNQPQHF.

The gene calls are TRBV3-1 (or the pseudogene TRBV3-2) and TRBJ2-3; 12 positions agree with TRBD2. V was clipped by 2 bases and J by 3 bases; unmatched bases: 9. Germline V gene data show CDR1 as LGHDT and CDR2 as YNNKEL (reference sequence). There are 18 residues in the CDR3. CDR3 sequence reads: CASSQHMASGRDTDTQYF. Written as DNA, the CDR3 is TGTGCCAGCAGCCAACATATGGCTAGCGGGAGGGATACAGATACGCAGTATTTT.

The gene calls are TRBV27 and TRBJ2-1; D perhaps matches TRBD1 (6 bases). The length of the CDR3 is 12 residues. Per the germline V gene, CDR1 is MNHEY and CDR2 is SMNVEV (reference sequence). Trimming left V 8 bases short and J 9 bases short, with 14 bases between. CDR3 bases: TGTGCCAGCCGGACAGTGGGGACTGAGCAGTTCTTC. Translating it yields CASRTVGTEQFF.

This sequence joins TRBV3-1 (or the pseudogene TRBV3-2) and TRBJ2-5; D gene uncertain. V lost 4 bases and J lost 11, with 2 bases in between. The germline CDR1 and CDR2 sequences are LGHDT and YNNKEL (reference sequence). This CDR3 contains 8 residues. The CDR3 reads CASSLQYF. The CDR3 coding sequence is TGTGCCAGCAGCCTACAGTACTTC.

The rearrangement joins TRBV4-1 to TRBJ1-6; a weak D match, TRBD1 (6 bases). CDR3 length equals 16 residues. The germline gives CDR1 MGHRA, CDR2 YSYEKL. With 4 bases removed from V and 7 bases from J, the gap between germline ends came to 17 bases. This CDR3 is CASSPTERGINSPLHF. CDR3 sequence (DNA): TGCGCCAGCAGCCCAACGGAAAGGGGGATCAATTCACCCCTCCACTTT.

The chain combines TRBV5-1 with TRBJ2-3; weak D call: TRBD1 (6 bases). CDR1 and CDR2 from the germline V gene are SGHRS and YFSETQ. The length of the CDR3 is 14 residues. Trimming took off 4 bases at V and 2 bases at J, with 11 bases between the two ends. The CDR3 DNA is TGCGCCAGCAGCCTGGGGGCTACCACAGATACGCAGTATTTT. It encodes CASSLGATTDTQYF.

The V gene is TRBV14, the J gene TRBJ2-7; D is perhaps TRBD2 (5 bases). Germline CDR1 is SGHDN and CDR2 is FVKESK. V was shortened by 0 bases and J by 5 bases, with 11 bases between the two germline ends. The length of the CDR3 is 14 residues. The CDR3 reads CASSQDREYHEQYF. The DNA for the CDR3 is TGTGCCAGCAGCCAAGATAGGGAGTACCACGAGCAGTACTTC. The full variable domain, its missing parts supplied by reference TRBV14 and TRBJ2-7, is EAGVTQFPSHSVIEKGQTVTLRCDPISGHDNLYWYRRVMGKEIKFLLHFVKESKQDESGMPNNRFLAERTGGTYSTLKVQPAELEDSGVYFCASSQDREYHEQYFGPGTRLTVT.